What follows is one T cell receptor beta chain and its context. Profiling relied on immunoSEQ multiplex PCR, and the TCRdb table lists in-frame clones only, not all of them. Here the sample spans over a million clones, 95% to 99% being singletons. These data originate in a study of shared clonotypes between healthy human individuals. CDR3 length: 14 amino acids. Germline V gene lookup returns CDR1 SEHNR and CDR2 FQNEAQ (reference sequence). V was pared by 3 bases and J by 2 bases, with 8 bases between. The J gene is TRBJ1-3, the V gene TRBV7-9; D not resolved. The clonotype was recovered from a man aged 30-40 years in good health. Source material: naive CD4+ T cells sorted from blood. The subset was: CD45RA+ positively selected. The CDR3 bases are TGTGCCAGCAGCTTTGGGGATACTGGAAACACCATATATTTT. Translation gives CASSFGDTGNTIYF.